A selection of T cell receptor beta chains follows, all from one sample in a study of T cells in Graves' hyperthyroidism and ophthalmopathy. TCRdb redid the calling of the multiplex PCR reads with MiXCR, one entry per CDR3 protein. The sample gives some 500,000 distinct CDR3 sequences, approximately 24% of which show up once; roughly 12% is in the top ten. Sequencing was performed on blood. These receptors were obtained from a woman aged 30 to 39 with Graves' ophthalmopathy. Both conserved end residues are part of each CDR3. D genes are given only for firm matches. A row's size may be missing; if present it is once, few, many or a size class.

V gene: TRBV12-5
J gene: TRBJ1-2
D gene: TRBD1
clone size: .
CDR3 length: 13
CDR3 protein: CASGLGQGLGYTF
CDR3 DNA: TGTGCTAGTGGTTTGGGACAGGGATTAGGCTACACCTTC

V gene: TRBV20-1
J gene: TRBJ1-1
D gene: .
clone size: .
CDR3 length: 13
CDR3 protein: CSARKVENTEAFF
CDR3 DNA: TGCAGTGCCCGGAAAGTGGAGAACACTGAAGCTTTCTTT

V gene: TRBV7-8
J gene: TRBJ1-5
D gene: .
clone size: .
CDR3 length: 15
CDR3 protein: CASSLEGPLLFSQHF
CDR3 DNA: TGTGCCAGCAGCTTAGAGGGACCCCTGCTGTTCTCCCAGCATTTT

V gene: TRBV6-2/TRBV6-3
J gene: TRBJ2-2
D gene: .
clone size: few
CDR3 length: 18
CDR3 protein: CASSYSYTAGPHTGELFF
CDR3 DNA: TGTGCCAGCAGTTACTCGTATACCGCAGGGCCCCACACCGGGGAGCTGTTTTTT

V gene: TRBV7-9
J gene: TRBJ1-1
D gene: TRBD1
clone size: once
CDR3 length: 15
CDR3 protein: CASIRDRAMNTDAFF
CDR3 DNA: TGTGCCAGCATCCGGGACAGGGCCATGAACACTGATGCTTTCTTT

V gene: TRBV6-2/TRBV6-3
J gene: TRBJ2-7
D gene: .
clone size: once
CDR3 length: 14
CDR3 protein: CASSYDSLSYEQYF
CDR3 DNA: TGTGCCAGCAGTTACGATTCATTAAGCTACGAGCAGTACTTC

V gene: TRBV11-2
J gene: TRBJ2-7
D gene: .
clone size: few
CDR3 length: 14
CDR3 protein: CASTLVGEVYEQYF
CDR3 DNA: TGTGCCAGCACCCTAGTGGGTGAAGTGTACGAGCAGTACTTC

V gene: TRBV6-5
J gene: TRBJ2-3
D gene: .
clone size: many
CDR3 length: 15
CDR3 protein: CASSYLQADTDTQYF
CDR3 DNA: TGTGCCAGCAGTTACCTGCAGGCGGACACAGATACGCAGTATTTT

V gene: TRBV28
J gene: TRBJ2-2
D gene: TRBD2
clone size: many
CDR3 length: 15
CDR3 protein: CACRKRLAGTGELFF
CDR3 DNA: TGTGCCTGCCGAAAGAGACTAGCGGGGACCGGGGAGCTGTTTTTT

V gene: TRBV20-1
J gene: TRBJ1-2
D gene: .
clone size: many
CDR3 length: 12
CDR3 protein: CSARQDAGSYTF
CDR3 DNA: TGCAGTGCTAGACAGGATGCCGGAAGCTACACCTTC

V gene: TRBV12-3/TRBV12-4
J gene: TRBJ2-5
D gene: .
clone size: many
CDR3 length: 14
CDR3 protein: CASSLLSGKETQYF
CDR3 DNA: TGTGCCAGCAGTTTACTTTCGGGGAAAGAGACCCAGTACTTC

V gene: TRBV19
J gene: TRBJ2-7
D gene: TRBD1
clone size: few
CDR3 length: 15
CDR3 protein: CASSLTGTEGYEQYF
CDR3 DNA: TGTGCCAGTAGTTTAACCGGGACAGAAGGCTACGAGCAGTACTTC

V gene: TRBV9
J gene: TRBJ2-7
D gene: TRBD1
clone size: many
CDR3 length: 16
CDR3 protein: CASSVGQGGWDYEQYF
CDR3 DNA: TGTGCCAGCAGCGTAGGACAGGGGGGCTGGGACTACGAGCAGTACTTC

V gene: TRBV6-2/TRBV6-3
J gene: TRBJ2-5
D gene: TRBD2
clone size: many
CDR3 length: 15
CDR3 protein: CASSRPGLGVETQYF
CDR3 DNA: TGTGCCAGCAGCCGGCCGGGACTAGGGGTGGAGACCCAGTACTTC

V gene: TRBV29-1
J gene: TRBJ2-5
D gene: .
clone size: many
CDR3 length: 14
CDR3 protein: CSAGTTLQWGTQYF
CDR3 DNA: TGCAGCGCAGGAACTACTCTACAATGGGGGACCCAGTACTTC

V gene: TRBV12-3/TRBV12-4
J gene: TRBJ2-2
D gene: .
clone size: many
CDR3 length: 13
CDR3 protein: CASLRGNTGELFF
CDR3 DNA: TGTGCCAGCCTGCGGGGAAACACCGGGGAGCTGTTTTTT

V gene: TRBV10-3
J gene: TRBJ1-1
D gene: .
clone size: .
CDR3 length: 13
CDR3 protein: CAISDGMNTEAFF
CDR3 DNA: TGTGCCATCAGTGATGGCATGAACACTGAAGCTTTCTTT

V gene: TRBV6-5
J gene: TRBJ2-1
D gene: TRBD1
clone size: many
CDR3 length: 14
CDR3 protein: CASSYADRDNEQFF
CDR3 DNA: TGTGCCAGCAGTTACGCGGACAGGGACAATGAGCAGTTCTTC

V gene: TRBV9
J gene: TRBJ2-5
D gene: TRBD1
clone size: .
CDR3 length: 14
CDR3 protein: CARVDRVACETQYF
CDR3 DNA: TGTGCCAGAGTCGACAGGGTAGCGTGCGAGACCCAGTACTTC

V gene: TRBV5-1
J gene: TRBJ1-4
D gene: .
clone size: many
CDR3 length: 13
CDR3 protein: CASSEAGTEKLFF
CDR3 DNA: TGCGCCAGCAGCGAGGCCGGGACGGAAAAACTGTTTTTT

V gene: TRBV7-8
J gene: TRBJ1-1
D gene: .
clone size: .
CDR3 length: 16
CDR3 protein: CASTGPTRTGNTEAFF
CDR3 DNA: TGTGCCAGCACCGGACCTACCCGGACGGGGAACACTGAAGCTTTCTTT

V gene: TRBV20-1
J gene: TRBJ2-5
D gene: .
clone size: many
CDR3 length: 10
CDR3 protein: CSARMETQYF
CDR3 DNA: TGCAGTGCTAGGATGGAGACCCAGTACTTC

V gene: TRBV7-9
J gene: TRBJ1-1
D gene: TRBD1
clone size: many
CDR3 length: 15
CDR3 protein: CASSFPQGGGPEAFF
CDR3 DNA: TGTGCCAGCAGCTTCCCACAGGGAGGGGGCCCTGAAGCTTTCTTT

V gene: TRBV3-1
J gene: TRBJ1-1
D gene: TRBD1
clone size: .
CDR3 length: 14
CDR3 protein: CASTLGQGANEAFF
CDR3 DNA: TGTGCCAGCACCCTCGGACAGGGGGCAAATGAAGCTTTCTTT

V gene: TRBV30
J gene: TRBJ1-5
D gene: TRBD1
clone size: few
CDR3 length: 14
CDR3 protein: CAWTSGTGYSPQHF
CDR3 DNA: TGTGCCTGGACCTCCGGGACAGGGTATAGTCCCCAGCATTTT

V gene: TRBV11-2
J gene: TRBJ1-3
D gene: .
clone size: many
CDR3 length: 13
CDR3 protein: CASSLVPGNTIYF
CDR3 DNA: TGCGCCAGCAGCTTGGTCCCGGGAAACACCATATATTTT

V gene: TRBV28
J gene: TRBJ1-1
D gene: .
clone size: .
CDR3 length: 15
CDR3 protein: CASSPPGRQNTEAFF
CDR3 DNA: TGTGCCAGCAGTCCCCCGGGACGGCAGAACACTGAAGCTTTCTTT

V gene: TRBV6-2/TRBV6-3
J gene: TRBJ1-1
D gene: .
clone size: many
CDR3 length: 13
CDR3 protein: CASSARLSTEAFF
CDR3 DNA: TGTGCCAGCAGCGCCCGTCTTAGCACTGAAGCTTTCTTT

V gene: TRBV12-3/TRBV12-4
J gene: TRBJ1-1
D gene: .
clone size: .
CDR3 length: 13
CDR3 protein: CAAGSALNTEAFF
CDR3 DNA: TGTGCAGCCGGGAGTGCCCTTAACACTGAAGCTTTCTTT

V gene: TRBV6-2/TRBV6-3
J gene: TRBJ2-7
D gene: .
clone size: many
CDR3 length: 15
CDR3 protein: CASSYMGAASYEQYF
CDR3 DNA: TGTGCCAGCAGTTACATGGGGGCAGCCTCCTACGAGCAGTACTTC

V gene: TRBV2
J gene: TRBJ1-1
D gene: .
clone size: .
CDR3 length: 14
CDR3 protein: CASREQGPTGKAFF
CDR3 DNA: TGTGCCAGCAGGGAACAGGGCCCAACGGGGAAAGCTTTCTTT

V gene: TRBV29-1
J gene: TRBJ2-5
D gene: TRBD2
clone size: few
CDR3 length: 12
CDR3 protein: CSVASGGETQYF
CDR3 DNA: TGCAGCGTTGCTAGCGGGGGGGAGACCCAGTACTTC

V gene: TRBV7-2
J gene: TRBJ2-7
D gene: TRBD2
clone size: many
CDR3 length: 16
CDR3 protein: CACSLAGTSGSYEQYF
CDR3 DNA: TGTGCCTGCAGCTTAGCAGGGACTAGCGGGTCCTACGAGCAGTACTTC

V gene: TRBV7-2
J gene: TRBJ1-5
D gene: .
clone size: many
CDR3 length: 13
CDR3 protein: CASSKQGDQPQHF
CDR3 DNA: TGTGCCAGCAGCAAACAGGGTGATCAGCCCCAGCATTTT

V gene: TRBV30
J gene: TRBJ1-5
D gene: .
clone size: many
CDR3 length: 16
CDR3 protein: CAWSPPSGGSNQPQHF
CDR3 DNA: TGTGCCTGGAGTCCCCCCTCCGGGGGTAGCAATCAGCCCCAGCATTTT

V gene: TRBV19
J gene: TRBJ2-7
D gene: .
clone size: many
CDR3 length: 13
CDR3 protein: CASSSQGINERYF
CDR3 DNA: TGTGCCAGTAGCTCACAGGGAATTAACGAGCGGTACTTC

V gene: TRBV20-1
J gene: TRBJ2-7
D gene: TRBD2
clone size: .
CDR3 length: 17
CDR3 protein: CSARDPTSGGFSYEQYF
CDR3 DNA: TGCAGTGCTAGAGATCCGACTAGCGGGGGCTTCTCCTACGAGCAGTACTTC

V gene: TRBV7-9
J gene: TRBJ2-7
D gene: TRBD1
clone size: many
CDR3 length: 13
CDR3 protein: CASSSQTGQEQYF
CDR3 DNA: TGTGCCAGCAGCTCGCAGACAGGGCAAGAGCAGTACTTC

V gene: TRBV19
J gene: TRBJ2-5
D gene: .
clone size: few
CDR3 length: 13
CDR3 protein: CASSDGSQETQYF
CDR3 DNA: TGTGCCAGTTCCGACGGTTCCCAAGAGACCCAGTACTTC

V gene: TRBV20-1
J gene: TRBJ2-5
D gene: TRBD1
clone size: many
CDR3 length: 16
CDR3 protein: CSAKVAGTAYQETQYF
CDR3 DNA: TGCAGTGCAAAGGTCGCCGGGACAGCGTACCAAGAGACCCAGTACTTC

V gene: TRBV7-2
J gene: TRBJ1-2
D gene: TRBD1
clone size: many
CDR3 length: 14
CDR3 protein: CASSVDRATHGYTF
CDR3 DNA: TGTGCCAGCAGCGTTGACAGGGCTACCCATGGCTACACCTTC

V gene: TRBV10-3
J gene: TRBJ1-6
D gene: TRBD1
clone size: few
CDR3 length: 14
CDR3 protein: CASENRGRNSPLHF
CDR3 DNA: TGTGCCAGCGAAAACAGGGGTCGGAATTCACCCCTCCACTTT

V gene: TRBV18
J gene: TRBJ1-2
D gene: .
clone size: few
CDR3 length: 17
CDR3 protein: CASSPATSRTGNYGYTF
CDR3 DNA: TGTGCCAGCTCACCGGCTACCAGTAGAACAGGGAACTATGGCTACACCTTC

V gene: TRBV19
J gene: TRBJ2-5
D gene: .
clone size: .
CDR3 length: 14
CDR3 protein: CASSISGQQETQYF
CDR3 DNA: TGTGCCAGTAGTATTTCTGGTCAGCAAGAGACCCAGTACTTC

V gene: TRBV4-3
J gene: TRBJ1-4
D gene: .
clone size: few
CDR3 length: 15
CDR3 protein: CASSQALSGGEKLFF
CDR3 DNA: TGCGCCAGCAGCCAAGCGCTGTCGGGGGGGGAAAAACTGTTTTTT

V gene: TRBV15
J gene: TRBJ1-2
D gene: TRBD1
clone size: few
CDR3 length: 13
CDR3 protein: CATSKRTGLGYTF
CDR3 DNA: TGTGCCACCAGCAAAAGGACAGGACTTGGCTACACCTTC

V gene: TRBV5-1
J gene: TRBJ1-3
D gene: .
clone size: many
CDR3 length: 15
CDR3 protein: CASEETPASGNTIYF
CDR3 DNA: TGCGCCAGCGAAGAAACACCGGCCTCTGGAAACACCATATATTTT

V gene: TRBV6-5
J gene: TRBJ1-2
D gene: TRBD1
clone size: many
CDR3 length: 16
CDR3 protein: CASSYSGQGVGYGYTF
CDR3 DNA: TGTGCCAGCAGTTACTCGGGACAGGGAGTAGGCTATGGCTACACCTTC

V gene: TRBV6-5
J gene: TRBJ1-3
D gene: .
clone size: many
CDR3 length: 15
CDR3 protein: CASSYGRGYGNTIYF
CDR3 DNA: TGTGCCAGCAGTTACGGAAGGGGCTATGGAAACACCATATATTTT

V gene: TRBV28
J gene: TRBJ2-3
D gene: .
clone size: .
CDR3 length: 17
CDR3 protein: CASSLGLTGTSTDTQYF
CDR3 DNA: TGTGCCAGCAGTTTAGGACTTACCGGGACTTCCACAGATACGCAGTACTTT

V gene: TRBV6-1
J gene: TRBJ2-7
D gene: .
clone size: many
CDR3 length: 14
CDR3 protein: CASSEGTALRGQYF
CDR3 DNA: TGTGCCAGCAGTGAAGGGACAGCCCTTCGCGGGCAGTACTTC

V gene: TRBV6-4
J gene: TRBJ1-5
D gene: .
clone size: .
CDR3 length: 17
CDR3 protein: CASAVTAKIDMDQPQHF
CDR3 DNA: TGTGCCAGCGCAGTGACAGCAAAAATTGACATGGATCAGCCCCAGCATTTT

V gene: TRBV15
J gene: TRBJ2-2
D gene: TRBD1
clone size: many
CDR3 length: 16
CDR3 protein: CATSRGQGEFRGELFF
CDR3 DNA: TGTGCCACCAGCAGAGGACAGGGGGAGTTTCGCGGGGAGCTGTTTTTT

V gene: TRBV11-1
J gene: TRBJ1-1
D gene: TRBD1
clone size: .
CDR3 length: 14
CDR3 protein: CASSHAGGATEAFF
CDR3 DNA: TGTGCCAGCAGCCATGCAGGGGGTGCCACTGAAGCTTTCTTT

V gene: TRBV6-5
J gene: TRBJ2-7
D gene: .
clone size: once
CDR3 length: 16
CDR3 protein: CASSYDGTTGLGKQYF
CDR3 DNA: TGTGCCAGCAGTTATGACGGGACAACCGGCCTAGGAAAGCAGTACTTC